The clone carrying this TCR beta chain was seen only once. Its antigen remains unidentified. This entry is derived from a study of PD-1 blockade in mismatch repair-deficient tumors. General study results and limits: After pembrolizumab, tumor-resident clones rose rapidly, then generally contracted before radiologic responses.

The data were produced by immunoSEQ multiplex PCR, yet TCRdb's version contains in-frame clones alone and is incomplete. The sample records around 23,000 clones, more than 80% being singletons. Mismatch repair deficiency was confirmed in all patients, by PCR or immunohistochemistry. The ends were cut back, 3 bases at V and 5 bases at J, with 10 bases in the middle. The CDR3 contains 14 residues. Germline V gene lookup returns CDR1 MNHEY and CDR2 SMNVEV (reference sequence). The sequence was obtained from an adult with mismatch repair-deficient cancer. The input for sequencing was peripheral blood, taken 12 weeks after starting pembrolizumab. J is TRBJ2-2 and V is TRBV27; the D is unclear. The CDR3 DNA is TGTGCCAGCAGTTTCCGTGCGGCAACCGGGGAGCTGTTTTTT. Translated: CASSFRAATGELFF.